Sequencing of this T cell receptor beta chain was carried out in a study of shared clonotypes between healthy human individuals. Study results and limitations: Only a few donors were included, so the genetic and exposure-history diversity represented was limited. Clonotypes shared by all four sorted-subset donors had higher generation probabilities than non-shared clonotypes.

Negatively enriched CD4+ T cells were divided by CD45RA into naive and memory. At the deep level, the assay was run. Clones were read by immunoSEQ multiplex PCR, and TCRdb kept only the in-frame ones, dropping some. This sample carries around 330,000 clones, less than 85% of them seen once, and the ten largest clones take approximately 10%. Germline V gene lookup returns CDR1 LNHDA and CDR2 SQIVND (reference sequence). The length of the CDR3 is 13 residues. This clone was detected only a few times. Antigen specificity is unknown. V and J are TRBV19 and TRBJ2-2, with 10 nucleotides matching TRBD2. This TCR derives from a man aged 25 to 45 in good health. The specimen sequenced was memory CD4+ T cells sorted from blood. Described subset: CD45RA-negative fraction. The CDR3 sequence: CPLGLAGAGELFF. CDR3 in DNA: TGTCCCTTAGGGCTAGCGGGAGCCGGGGAGCTGTTTTTT.